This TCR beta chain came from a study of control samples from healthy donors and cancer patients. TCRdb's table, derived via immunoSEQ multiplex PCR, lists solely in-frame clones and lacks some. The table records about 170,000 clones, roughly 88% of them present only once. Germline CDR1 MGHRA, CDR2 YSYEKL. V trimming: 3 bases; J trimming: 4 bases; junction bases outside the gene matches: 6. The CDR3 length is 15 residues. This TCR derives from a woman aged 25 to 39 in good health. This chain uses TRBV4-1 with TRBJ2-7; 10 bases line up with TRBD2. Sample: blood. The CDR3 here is CASSQLLAGWYEQYF. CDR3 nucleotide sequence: TGCGCCAGCAGCCAGTTACTAGCGGGATGGTACGAGCAGTACTTC.